This TCR beta chain was recovered during a study of blood T cell repertoires in COVID-19. In the study overall: PBMCs, B-cell-depleted T cells, or T cells were the source of the cDNA or gDNA that made up the material.

The ends were cut back, 0 bases at V and 5 bases at J, with 16 bases in the middle. The CDR3 runs to 16 residues. CDR1 is MNHEY, CDR2 SVGEGT, per germline. As handled by the study authors: Amplification of reference gene primers was used by the study to estimate nucleated cell counts. The method was immunoSEQ multiplex PCR; TCRdb's version includes in-frame clones alone and lacks a portion of them. That table furnishes V, J and clone size, whereas the DNA furnished D and trimming. The sample lists 400,000 to 450,000 clones; over 75% were seen once. It was during active infection that Seattle patients were enrolled and then longitudinally followed.

The TCR sequence derives from a woman aged 40 to 50 with COVID-19, enrolled during active disease. This chain links TRBV6-2 or TRBV6-3 with TRBJ1-2, with unresolved D. The sample was peripheral blood. The CDR3: CASSYSPISGVYGYTF. The CDR3 region has the DNA TGTGCCAGCAGTTACTCGCCTATCAGCGGAGTTTATGGCTACACCTTC.